Reported below is one T cell receptor beta chain. Its target is not known. CDR3 size: 16 residues. CDR1 SGHRS and CDR2 YFSETQ come from the germline V gene. The V and J ends lost 4 bases and 2 bases, in that order; junction bases with no gene match: 7. This entry belongs to a study of CD8+ T cells in alopecia areata. Sorting of PBMCs yielded the CD4+ and CD8+ T cells. Extracted RNA was reverse transcribed, and the resulting cDNA served as sequencing template. Measured with immunoSEQ multiplex PCR; TCRdb has only the in-frame clones, and not every one. The table has about 130,000 clones, around 60% seen once. Study-wide findings and caveats: It was lesional scalp, especially alopecia totalis/universalis, that showed higher clonality than normal scalp.

This material consisted of CD4+ T cells sorted from blood, taken at week 0. The clonotype was recovered from a human donor with alopecia areata. V gene TRBV5-1 combines with J gene TRBJ2-5; 11 bases are a match to TRBD1. CDR3: CASSRGQGAGQETQYF. DNA for the CDR3: TGCGCCAGCAGCAGAGGACAGGGGGCTGGGCAAGAGACCCAGTACTTC. Full variable domain (outside the CDR3, taken from reference TRBV5-1 and TRBJ2-5): KAGVTQTPRYLIKTRGQQVTLSCSPISGHRSVSWYQQTPGQGLQFLFEYFSETQRNKGNFPGRFSGRQFSNSRSEMNVSTLELGDSALYLCASSRGQGAGQETQYFGPGTRLLVL.